Detailed here is one T cell receptor (beta chain). The sample is drawn from a study of T cell clones after liver transplantation. The data were produced by immunoSEQ multiplex PCR, yet TCRdb's version contains in-frame clones alone and is incomplete. This sample has around 100,000 clones, with roughly four fifths found just once. The source was CD4+ T cells from blood, collected before liver transplant. This TCR came from a human donor who received a liver transplant.

CDR3 sequence reads: CSARQGDLGQPQHF. CDR3 nucleotides: TGCAGCGCCAGACAGGGGGACTTAGGGCAGCCCCAGCATTTT. This chain connects TRBV29-1 to TRBJ1-5; TRBD1 matches 9 bases. Germline V CDR1 and CDR2: SQVTM, ANQGSEA. CDR3 length equals 14 residues. Trimming at V came to 7 bases and at J to 7 bases, leaving 11 bases not matched to a gene.